These 30 T cell receptor beta chains were sequenced from one sample in a study of regulatory T cells in long-lasting Graves disease. Stated time point: persistent/refractory GD, antithyroid drugs over 5 years with positive TRAb. PBMC-extracted RNA yielded the TCR library. For TCR beta, libraries came from iRepertoire HTBI primers and Arm-PCR of CDR3 regions. MiXCR was run by TCRdb on the multiplex PCR reads, yielding one entry per CDR3 protein. The sample yields about 460,000 distinct CDR3 sequences, about 22% seen once. Here the sequenced sample was peripheral blood mononuclear cells (PBMCs), taken when the disease was refractory, from a patient treated with antithyroid drugs. These receptors came from a female donor with Graves disease.

In its sample, this clonotype was seen many times. V gene TRBV24-1 combines with J gene TRBJ2-7; TRBD1 matches at 8 bases. With 4 bases clipped from V and 5 bases from J, the junction kept 6 bases outside the gene matches. CDR3 length equals 14 residues. Looked up from germline, CDR1 is KGHDR and CDR2 is SFDVKD. Written as DNA, the CDR3 is TGTGCCACCAGTGACCCTGGACAGGGTAACGAGCAGTACTTC. This codes for CATSDPGQGNEQYF.

Many counts were recorded for this clonotype. The chain is built from TRBV11-2 and TRBJ1-2; weak D call: TRBD1 (5 bases). The CDR3 is 13 residues long. Per germline, CDR1 SGHAT and CDR2 FQNNGV. Trimming cost V 0 bases and J 7 bases, with 9 bases left between them. DNA of the CDR3: TGTGCCAGCAGCTTAGACAGGGACGCTGGCTACACCTTC. Its translation: CASSLDRDAGYTF.

As regards this clonotype: A read error may account for a junction end that differs from germline. The chain carries TRBV12-3 or TRBV12-4 and TRBJ2-7; D unresolved. The CDR3 is 12 residues long. For the CDR3, the DNA is TGTGCCGGCAGCTTATCTACGTACGAGCAGTACTTC. Encoded protein: CAGSLSTYEQYF.

The chain employs TRBV7-2 and TRBJ2-2; D remains unclear. The V gene's germline CDR1 is SGHTA and CDR2 FQGNSA. This CDR3 region has 15 residues. The germline V and J ends were trimmed by 5 bases and 2 bases, with 12 bases remaining between them. CDR3 DNA: TGTGCCAGCAGCCCCGGGCTAACTAACACCGGGGAGCTGTTTTTT. Translated, it gives CASSPGLTNTGELFF.

The rearrangement joins TRBV25-1 to TRBJ1-5; no reliable D call. V dropped 2 bases and J dropped 6 bases, with 8 bases sitting between them. CDR1 is MGHDK and CDR2 is SYGVNS in the germline V gene. The CDR3 totals 13 residues. CDR3 in amino acids: CASSEGVAQPQHF. CDR3 DNA: TGTGCCAGCAGTGAAGGGGTGGCTCAGCCCCAGCATTTT. Full variable domain (outside the CDR3, taken from reference TRBV25-1 and TRBJ1-5): EADIYQTPRYLVIGTGKKITLECSQTMGHDKMYWYQQDPGMELHLIHYSYGVNSTEKGDLSSESTVSRIRTEHFPLTLESARPSHTSQYLCASSEGVAQPQHFGDGTRLSIL.

This clonotype was picked up a small number of times. This chain links TRBV5-6 with TRBJ1-2; weak D call: TRBD1 (5 bases). The CDR3 is 13 amino acids. Germline V gene data show CDR1 as SGHDT and CDR2 as YYEEEE. The V gene lost 2 bases and the J gene lost 8 bases, with 13 bases spanning the gap. CDR3: CASSFPSGGGYTF. CDR3 DNA sequence: TGTGCCAGCAGCTTTCCTAGCGGGGGAGGCTACACCTTC.

The chain recombines TRBV6-1 with TRBJ1-2; TRBD1 agrees at 9 bases. Germline V lookup: CDR1 MNHNS, CDR2 SASEGT. V was pared by 3 bases and J by 8 bases, with 4 bases of the junction left unmatched. The CDR3 length is 13 residues. The CDR3 here is CASSEYRGRGYTF. The CDR3 nucleotides are TGTGCCAGCAGTGAGTACAGGGGGCGAGGCTACACCTTC.

This clonotype was counted at least ten times. This sequence joins TRBV2 and TRBJ2-5; tentatively, D is TRBD1 (6 bases). Germline V CDR1 and CDR2: SNHLY, FYNNEI. CDR3 length equals 13 residues. V was clipped by 5 bases and J by 3 bases, with 10 bases between them. This CDR3 reads CASSLDSEETQYF. CDR3 coding DNA: TGTGCCAGCAGTTTGGACAGTGAAGAGACCCAGTACTTC.

This clonotype occurred a few times. CDR3 residues: CSVELGQTYEQYF. As DNA, the CDR3 is TGCAGCGTTGAATTGGGACAGACCTACGAGCAGTACTTC. The V gene is TRBV29-1, the J gene TRBJ2-7, with TRBD1 matching over 7 bases. There are 13 residues in the CDR3. Trimming removed 2 bases from V and 2 bases from J; junction bases left unmatched: 3. Germline V gives CDR1 SQVTM, CDR2 ANQGSEA.

Worth noting for this clonotype: Because it lacks the conserved phenylalanine or tryptophan at the end, this CDR3 is likely a read error. This chain's CDR3 is CSASQGTEAFS. CDR3 DNA: TGCAGTGCTAGCCAGGGGACTGAAGCTTTCTCT. The rearrangement joins TRBV20-1 to TRBJ1-1, with D perhaps matching TRBD1 (6 bases). This CDR3 has 11 residues. With 3 bases removed from V and 5 bases from J, the gap between germline ends came to 7 bases. The germline gives CDR1 DFQATT, CDR2 SNEGSKA (reference sequence).

This clonotype came up a few times. The chain recombines TRBV5-1 with TRBJ1-4, with 10 bases that match TRBD1. With V trimmed by 4 bases and J by 7 bases, 10 bases remained unmatched. Germline lookup yields CDR1 SGHRS and CDR2 YFSETQ. The CDR3 consists of 16 residues. CDR3 nucleotides: TGCGCCAGCAGCCCAGGGACAGGGGTGGTCTCTGAAAAACTGTTTTTT. Encoded protein: CASSPGTGVVSEKLFF.

This clonotype was picked up many times. V and J are TRBV28 and TRBJ2-7; 7 nucleotides line up with TRBD1. Germline V gene data show CDR1 as MDHEN and CDR2 as SYDVKM. The CDR3 extends over 16 amino acids. Trimming removed 2 bases from V and 5 bases from J; junction bases left unmatched: 12. In nucleotides, the CDR3 is TGTGCCAGCAGTTTAGCGGCAGGGGGAGACGGGAACGAGCAGTACTTC. Its protein product is CASSLAAGGDGNEQYF. The full variable domain, rest sourced from reference TRBV28 and TRBJ2-7, is DVKVTQSSRYLVKRTGEKVFLECVQDMDHENMFWYRQDPGLGLRLIYFSYDVKMKEKGDIPEGYSVSREKKERFSLILESASTNQTSMYLCASSLAAGGDGNEQYFGPGTRLTVT.

The chain combines TRBV6-1 with TRBJ2-1, with 10 positions matching TRBD2. The CDR3 contains 15 residues. The V gene end was trimmed by 8 bases and the J gene end by 2 bases; junction bases not matched to a gene: 6. Germline CDR1 reads MNHNS; CDR2 reads SASEGT. The CDR3 region has the DNA TGTGCCAGCGGATTAGCGGGAGGCGCCTACAATGAGCAGTTCTTC. Encoded protein: CASGLAGGAYNEQFF.

At least ten counts were recorded for this clonotype. The chain is built from TRBV15 and TRBJ1-1; D might be TRBD1 (5 bases). V was cut by 4 bases and J by 4 bases, with 10 bases left in between. This CDR3 has 13 amino acids. In germline, CDR1 is LNHNV, CDR2 YYDKDF (reference sequence). The CDR3 bases are TGTGCCACCAGCATGGGGACGGGCACTGAAGCTTTCTTT. It yields the protein CATSMGTGTEAFF. The full variable domain, its missing parts supplied by reference TRBV15 and TRBJ1-1, is DAMVIQNPRYQVTQFGKPVTLSCSQTLNHNVMYWYQQKSSQAPKLLFHYYDKDFNNEADTPDNFQSRRPNTSFCFLDIRSPGLGDTAMYLCATSMGTGTEAFFGQGTRLTVV.

This clonotype was recorded many times. The rearrangement links TRBV28 to TRBJ1-1, with D unresolved. This CDR3 comprises 14 residues. V lost 3 bases and J 1 base, leaving 9 bases between the germline ends. The V gene's germline CDR1 is MDHEN and CDR2 SYDVKM. The CDR3 region has the DNA TGTGCCAGCAGTTTGGCCCTATCGAACACTGAAGCTTTCTTT. Protein sequence: CASSLALSNTEAFF.

At least ten counts were recorded for this clonotype. The rearrangement joins TRBV6-1 to TRBJ1-4; 9 positions match TRBD1. Trimming took 6 bases from V and 5 from J; bases not matched to a gene: 1. The CDR3 is 13 residues long. Germline V lookup: CDR1 MNHNS, CDR2 SASEGT. This chain's CDR3 is CASRGTGNEKLFF. CDR3 nucleotide sequence: TGTGCCAGCAGGGGGACAGGGAATGAAAAACTGTTTTTT.

This chain uses TRBV6-1 with TRBJ2-7; D call uncertain. Looked up from germline, CDR1 is MNHNS and CDR2 is SASEGT. The CDR3 length is 11 residues. V lost 11 bases and J 0 bases, leaving 8 bases between the germline ends. As DNA, the CDR3 is TGTGCCCGTAGTATCTCCTACGAGCAGTACTTC. This encodes CARSISYEQYF.

V and J are TRBV9 and TRBJ1-4, with D possibly being TRBD1 (5 bases). Germline V gives CDR1 SGDLS, CDR2 YYNGEE. Trimming removed 0 bases from V and 8 bases from J, with 14 bases in between. The CDR3 sequence is 15 residues long. CDR3 nucleotides: TGTGCCAGCAGCGTAGACCCGGGACGGGAGGAAAAACTGTTTTTT. Protein sequence: CASSVDPGREEKLFF.

This clonotype was recorded at least ten times. The chain has TRBV28 and TRBJ2-4; D is undetermined. CDR1 and CDR2 (germline): MDHEN, SYDVKM. V was pared by 6 bases and J by 4 bases, with 10 bases between. This CDR3 has 13 amino acids. The CDR3 DNA is TGTGCCAGCAGCAAAGCCGCAAAAAACATTCAGTACTTC. It specifies CASSKAAKNIQYF.

V and J are TRBV11-1 and TRBJ2-7; 11 nucleotides align to TRBD2. Germline loops: CDR1 SGHAT, CDR2 FQDESV (reference sequence). This CDR3 is 16 amino acids long. J was trimmed by 2 bases and V by 0 bases; bases with no gene match: 3. The CDR3 protein is CASSLAPGLAAYEQYF. The CDR3 DNA reads TGTGCCAGCAGCTTAGCACCGGGACTAGCGGCCTACGAGCAGTACTTC.

This clonotype was recorded a few times. The chain carries TRBV9 and TRBJ2-7; 13 nucleotides align to TRBD2. The CDR3 totals 15 residues. Germline-derived CDR1 and CDR2 are SGDLS and YYNGEE. V lost 3 bases and J lost 7; bases outside the gene matches: 7. The CDR3 region is CASSGTSGGALEQYF. In DNA form, the CDR3 reads TGTGCCAGCAGCGGGACTAGCGGGGGTGCTTTGGAGCAGTACTTC.

This clonotype was detected a few times. CDR3 in amino acids: CASSQGTGKDEKLFF. In nucleotides, the CDR3 is TGTGCCAGCAGCCAAGGGACTGGGAAGGATGAAAAACTGTTTTTT. The rearrangement joins TRBV3-1 to TRBJ1-4; D is unclear. The length of the CDR3 is 15 residues. Deletions cut 1 base from V and 6 bases from J, with 12 bases between. The germline gives CDR1 LGHDT, CDR2 YNNKEL (reference sequence).

This clonotype was observed at least ten times. The genes are TRBV6-1 and TRBJ1-2; 7 nucleotides line up with TRBD1. This CDR3 has 17 residues. Germline trimming cut 3 bases from V and 4 bases from J; bases unmatched to any gene: 14. Germline values: CDR1 MNHNS, CDR2 SASEGT. CDR3 sequence: CASSETIGTVGIYGYTF. In nucleotides, the CDR3 is TGTGCCAGCAGTGAGACTATAGGGACAGTTGGTATCTATGGCTACACCTTC.

This clonotype was observed a handful of times. The J gene is TRBJ1-2, the V gene TRBV3-1, with a weak D call TRBD1 (6 bases). V was shortened by 8 bases and J by 5 bases, with 15 bases between the two germline ends. Germline values: CDR1 LGHDT, CDR2 YNNKEL (reference sequence). The CDR3 consists of 13 residues. DNA for the CDR3: TGTGCCAGCCTTAAAAGGGGGGTATATGGCTACACCTTC. Translated, it gives CASLKRGVYGYTF.

This clonotype was recorded at least ten times. A much bigger clone sits one base away, suggesting this may be a read error. In DNA, the CDR3 is TGTGCCAGCAGCCACGGACAGCAAGAGACCCAGTACTTC. As protein: CASSHGQQETQYF. The rearrangement joins TRBV7-9 to TRBJ2-5, with a possible D match to TRBD1 (6 bases). Germline V gives CDR1 SEHNR, CDR2 FQNEAQ (reference sequence). The germline V and J ends were trimmed by 5 bases and 2 bases, with 9 bases remaining between them. This CDR3 region has 13 residues.

J is TRBJ1-5 and V is TRBV29-1; D possibly corresponds to TRBD1 (5 bases). V lost 0 bases and J 11 bases, leaving 11 bases between the germline ends. The CDR3 is made up of 12 amino acids. Germline assignment: CDR1 SQVTM and CDR2 ANQGSEA. This CDR3 reads CSVEERGIAQHF. The CDR3 DNA reads as TGCAGCGTTGAAGAAAGGGGCATAGCCCAGCATTTT.

The chain is built from TRBV5-4 and TRBJ1-2; no firm D call. Per germline, CDR1 SGHNT and CDR2 YYREEE (reference sequence). The length of the CDR3 is 13 residues. The ends were cut back, 6 bases at V and 2 bases at J, with 11 bases in the middle. CDR3: CASTKVENYGYTF. The CDR3 nucleotides read TGTGCCAGCACCAAAGTCGAGAACTATGGCTACACCTTC.

This clonotype was seen repeatedly, ten times or more. V is TRBV28 and J is TRBJ2-7; 7 bases match TRBD2. V was clipped by 3 bases and J by 1 base; unmatched bases: 6. This CDR3 has 15 amino acids. CDR1 is MDHEN and CDR2 is SYDVKM in the germline V gene. DNA for the CDR3: TGTGCCAGCAGTTTGGGGAGGGTAGGTTCCTACGAGCAGTACTTC. Translation gives CASSLGRVGSYEQYF.

This clonotype has at least ten counts. V is TRBV6-1 and J is TRBJ1-2; no clear D. The CDR3 length is 14 residues. Per germline, CDR1 MNHNS and CDR2 SASEGT. Trimming removed 2 bases at V and 3 bases at J, with 10 bases between. The CDR3 DNA is TGTGCCAGCAGTGAACAGCGCGGGGACTATGGCTACACCTTC. This gives the protein CASSEQRGDYGYTF.

The table lists this clonotype with many counts. The chain joins TRBV2 to TRBJ1-2; 10 bases agree with TRBD1. With 6 bases clipped from V and 8 bases from J, the junction kept 3 bases outside the gene matches. CDR1 SNHLY and CDR2 FYNNEI come from the germline V gene. This CDR3 contains 12 residues. The CDR3 loop reads CASRGTGDGYTF. CDR3 nucleotides: TGTGCCAGCAGAGGGACAGGGGACGGCTACACCTTC.